This TCR beta chain is drawn from a study of spatial heterogeneity in lung cancer. On the study more broadly: A module score for T cells, taken from matched bulk RNA-seq, correlated strongly with TCR transcript counts in tumor regions. Findings and limits, study-wide: Higher tumor mutation counts went along with higher counts of expanded intratumoral alpha and beta TCRs.

The time point was: sample taken at primary tumor resection. 72 TRACERx patients with early, untreated non-small cell lung cancer donated samples. This clonotype occurred many times. Its antigen is undetermined. Single TCR cDNA molecules each had their own unique molecular identifier. TCRdb reprocessed the 5' RACE reads via MiXCR and lists one record per CDR3 protein. Counted here are 9,500 or so distinct CDR3 sequences, roughly 12% occurring once; the ten biggest clones make up about 11%. CDR3 size: 16 residues. This sequence joins TRBV21-1 and TRBJ1-2. TRBV21-1 is deemed a pseudogene. Here the sequenced sample was lung tumor tissue, taken at surgery. This receptor was taken from a male donor with early-stage non-small cell lung cancer. CDR3 residues: CASSTPEAKANYGYTF. CDR3 bases: TGTGCCAGCAGCACCCCAGAGGCGAAAGCTAACTATGGCTACACCTTC.